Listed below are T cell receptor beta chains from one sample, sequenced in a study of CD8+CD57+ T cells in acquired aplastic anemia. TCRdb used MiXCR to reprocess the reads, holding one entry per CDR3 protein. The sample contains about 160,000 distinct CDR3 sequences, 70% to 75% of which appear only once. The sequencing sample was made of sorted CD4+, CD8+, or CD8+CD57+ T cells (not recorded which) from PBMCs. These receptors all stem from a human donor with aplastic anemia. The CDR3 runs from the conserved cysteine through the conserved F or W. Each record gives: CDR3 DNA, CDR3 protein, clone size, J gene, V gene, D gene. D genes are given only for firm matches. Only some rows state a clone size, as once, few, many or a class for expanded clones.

DNA: TGTGCCAGCAGCAAAATACCCAATGAGCAGTTCTTC
CDR3: CASSKIPNEQFF
size: many
J: TRBJ2-1
V: TRBV11-3
D: -

DNA: TGCAGTGCTCCCTTACTAGCGGGAGGGTCCTACGAGCAGTACTTC
CDR3: CSAPLLAGGSYEQYF
size: few
J: TRBJ2-7
V: TRBV20-1
D: TRBD2

DNA: TGTGCCAGCAGTTCAGGGGCACAGGGCTACACCTTC
CDR3: CASSSGAQGYTF
size: -
J: TRBJ1-2
V: TRBV28
D: -

DNA: TGTGCCAGCAGTTTAGGACAGGGGGCGGATACGCAGTATTTT
CDR3: CASSLGQGADTQYF
size: -
J: TRBJ2-3
V: TRBV25-1
D: TRBD1

DNA: TGTGCCAGCAGTGGCACTAGCGGTTACCAACAAGAGACCCAGTACTTC
CDR3: CASSGTSGYQQETQYF
size: -
J: TRBJ2-5
V: TRBV13
D: TRBD2

DNA: TGCAGTGCTACCCCGTCGGTCGGTTCCCAAGAGACCCAGTACTTC
CDR3: CSATPSVGSQETQYF
size: -
J: TRBJ2-5
V: TRBV20-1
D: -

DNA: TGCAGTGCCAGCAGCCTGGGACTAGCGGACGTCCCCCACGGGGAGCTGTTTTTT
CDR3: CSASSLGLADVPHGELFF
size: -
J: TRBJ2-2
V: TRBV20-1
D: TRBD2

DNA: TGTGCCAGCAGCTTAGTCGATAGGAGAACAGATACGCAGTATTTT
CDR3: CASSLVDRRTDTQYF
size: once
J: TRBJ2-3
V: TRBV7-8
D: -

DNA: TGTGCCAGCAGCCCCCGTAGTGCCGGAAGAAGCGAGCAGTACTTC
CDR3: CASSPRSAGRSEQYF
size: -
J: TRBJ2-7
V: TRBV9
D: -

DNA: TGCAGCGTTGTCGGGGCGGCCACTGAAGGTTTCTTT
CDR3: CSVVGAATEGFF
size: -
J: TRBJ1-1
V: TRBV29-1
D: -

DNA: TGTGCCAGCAGTCGGACTAGCGGGGTACAAGAGACCCAGTACTTC
CDR3: CASSRTSGVQETQYF
size: -
J: TRBJ2-5
V: TRBV2
D: TRBD2

DNA: TGCAGCATAAGACAGGGCGGTACTGAAGCTTTCTTT
CDR3: CSIRQGGTEAFF
size: -
J: TRBJ1-1
V: TRBV29-1
D: TRBD1

DNA: TGTGCCATCGGGGCAGGGAATAATTCACCCCTCCACTTT
CDR3: CAIGAGNNSPLHF
size: -
J: TRBJ1-6
V: TRBV10-3
D: -

DNA: TGCAGCGTCCGGACAGGTGATAATTCACCCCTCCACTTT
CDR3: CSVRTGDNSPLHF
size: -
J: TRBJ1-6
V: TRBV29-1
D: TRBD1

DNA: TGCGCAAGTAGAGGGTCCGAGCAGTACTTC
CDR3: CASRGSEQYF
size: -
J: TRBJ2-7
V: TRBV5-1
D: -